The 9 T cell receptor beta chains presented below share a single source sample, sequenced in a study of T-cell memory formation after mild COVID-19. TCRdb re-analysed the 5' RACE reads in MiXCR, keeping a single row per CDR3 protein. The table shows 400,000 to 450,000 distinct CDR3 sequences, with roughly 18% occurring only once. Sequenced input: PBMCs or a T cell subset sorted from them (not recorded which). The receptors here all came from a young man who had mild COVID-19 (a few samples of this study predate the infection). Cell type and time point are not known.

The chain carries TRBV5-1 and TRBJ1-1; 8 positions agree with TRBD1. The CDR3 is 14 amino acids. Per the germline V gene, CDR1 is SGHRS and CDR2 is YFSETQ. With V trimmed by 5 bases and J by 4 bases, 7 bases remained unmatched. This chain's CDR3 is CASRRTGGSTEAFF. The CDR3 DNA reads as TGCGCCAGCAGGCGAACAGGGGGTAGCACTGAAGCTTTCTTT. Filled out from reference TRBV5-1 and TRBJ1-1, the complete variable domain reads KAGVTQTPRYLIKTRGQQVTLSCSPISGHRSVSWYQQTPGQGLQFLFEYFSETQRNKGNFPGRFSGRQFSNSRSEMNVSTLELGDSALYLCASRRTGGSTEAFFGQGTRLTVV.

This rearrangement joins TRBV12-3 or TRBV12-4 to TRBJ2-5; 7 nucleotides align to TRBD2. Trimming cost V 7 bases and J 5 bases; bases outside gene matches: 10. This CDR3 comprises 14 residues. Here the CDR3 reads CASTPLGGRETQYF. Written as DNA, the CDR3 is TGTGCCAGCACCCCCCTGGGAGGGCGGGAGACCCAGTACTTC.

The chain combines TRBV12-3 or TRBV12-4 with TRBJ1-1, with a weak D call TRBD1 (6 bases). CDR3 length: 13 amino acids. V was cut by 4 bases and J by 6 bases, with 12 bases left in between. CDR3 residues: CASSSRGWAEAFF. In DNA, the CDR3 is TGTGCCAGCAGTTCCAGGGGTTGGGCTGAAGCTTTCTTT.

This clonotype has more than one count but fewer than ten. This chain joins TRBV7-9 and TRBJ1-5, with D possibly TRBD1 on 6 matching bases. The CDR3 runs 16 residues. The ends were cut back, 5 bases at V and 0 bases at J, with 14 bases in the middle. Germline loops: CDR1 SEHNR, CDR2 FQNEAQ (reference sequence). The CDR3 is CASSHETGYSNQPQHF. The DNA of the CDR3 is TGTGCCAGCAGCCACGAGACAGGTTATAGCAATCAGCCCCAGCATTTT.

This clonotype came up a few times. The gene calls are TRBV28 and TRBJ1-1; D is undetermined. Trimming removed 1 base from V and 7 bases from J, with 7 bases in between. Germline CDR1 is MDHEN and CDR2 is SYDVKM. The CDR3 consists of 12 residues. CDR3 bases: TGTGCCAGCAGTTTATCCACCCTTGAAGCTTTCTTT. It encodes CASSLSTLEAFF.

This clonotype was counted a few times. V is TRBV6-6 and J is TRBJ1-5; the match to TRBD1 covers 7 bases. CDR1 and CDR2 from the germline V gene are MNHNY and SVGAGI (reference sequence). The CDR3 is made up of 14 amino acids. V was clipped by 6 bases and J by 9 bases; unmatched bases: 11. The CDR3, as DNA: TGTGCCAGCAGGAGAGGACAGGCTAAAAGGCCCCAGCATTTT. It yields the protein CASRRGQAKRPQHF.

This sequence joins TRBV19 and TRBJ2-7; a weak D match, TRBD1 (5 bases). The V gene's germline CDR1 is LNHDA and CDR2 SQIVND (reference sequence). The ends were cut back, 5 bases at V and 0 bases at J, with 8 bases in the middle. This CDR3 has 13 amino acids. CDR3 nucleotide sequence: TGTGCCAGTAGTTCAGGGATCTCCTACGAGCAGTACTTC. It codes for CASSSGISYEQYF. The variable domain in full, completed from reference TRBV19 and TRBJ2-7, reads DGGITQSPKYLFRKEGQNVTLSCEQNLNHDAMYWYRQDPGQGLRLIYYSQIVNDFQKGDIAEGYSVSREKKESFPLTVTSAQKNPTAFYLCASSSGISYEQYFGPGTRLTVT.

The chain employs TRBV6-1 and TRBJ2-3; the D call may be TRBD1 or TRBD2 (5 bases each). The V end was cut by 1 base, the J end by 0 bases, with 11 bases between. CDR1 MNHNS and CDR2 SASEGT come from the germline V gene. The CDR3 loop spans 16 amino acids. This CDR3 reads CASSEGEGTSTDTQYF. CDR3 DNA sequence: TGTGCCAGCAGTGAAGGCGAGGGGACGAGCACAGATACGCAGTATTTT.

Ten or more counts support this clonotype. V usage is TRBV5-1 and J usage is TRBJ2-1; no reliable D call. V was clipped by 0 bases and J by 6 bases, with 7 bases between them. Germline V gene lookup returns CDR1 SGHRS and CDR2 YFSETQ. The CDR3 is 13 residues long. The CDR3 sequence is CASSLGPTNEQFF. CDR3 nucleotide sequence: TGCGCCAGCAGCTTGGGACCAACCAATGAGCAGTTCTTC.